Presented here are 7 T cell receptor beta chains from one specimen sequenced in a study of CD8+CD57+ T cells in acquired aplastic anemia. The TCR beta profiling, which covered VDJ combination and CDR3 sequence, was carried out using genomic DNA as the template. TCRdb recomputed calls from the reads with MiXCR, one row per CDR3 protein. Of more than 150,000 distinct CDR3 sequences in the sample, under 55% were seen once. The sequencing sample was made of sorted CD4+, CD8+, or CD8+CD57+ T cells (not recorded which) from PBMCs. The receptors were sampled from a human donor in good health.

The chain employs TRBV20-1 and TRBJ1-6; possibly TRBD1 for D (6 bases). Per germline, CDR1 DFQATT and CDR2 SNEGSKA (reference sequence). V lost 5 bases, J lost 7 bases, and 9 bases lay in between. The CDR3 is 12 residues long. CDR3 DNA: TGCAGTGCTGGTCAGGGGAATTCACCCCTCCACTTT. Amino acids: CSAGQGNSPLHF.

This chain links TRBV24-1 with TRBJ2-5; 10 bases fit TRBD2. Germline values: CDR1 KGHDR, CDR2 SFDVKD. Trimming cost V 5 bases and J 5 bases; bases outside gene matches: 4. This CDR3 has 14 residues. CDR3 sequence: CATSGTSGMETQYF. The CDR3 region has the DNA TGTGCCACCAGTGGAACTAGCGGGATGGAGACCCAGTACTTC.

This clonotype is a singleton in its sample. The V call is TRBV10-2, the J call TRBJ2-7; D is possibly TRBD1 or TRBD2 (5 bases each). CDR1 and CDR2 from the germline V gene are WSHSY and SAAADI. The length of the CDR3 is 12 residues. Deletions cut 8 bases from V and 0 bases from J, with 8 bases between. The CDR3 reads CASWGSSYEQYF. Written as DNA, the CDR3 is TGCGCCAGCTGGGGGTCCTCCTACGAGCAGTACTTC.

This clonotype was recorded at least ten times. The rearrangement joins TRBV20-1 to TRBJ2-1; no reliable D call. V gave up 7 bases and J gave up 7 bases, with 11 bases separating them. From germline, CDR1 is DFQATT and CDR2 SNEGSKA (reference sequence). The length of the CDR3 is 11 residues. For the CDR3, the DNA is TGCAGTGTACGTACCGTTAATGAGCAGTTCTTC. Translated, it gives CSVRTVNEQFF.

This clonotype was recorded at least ten times. The chain couples TRBV7-9 to TRBJ2-7; 13 bases are a match to TRBD2. Trimming took 5 bases from V and 5 from J; bases not matched to a gene: 6. The CDR3 contains 15 residues. Germline V gives CDR1 SEHNR, CDR2 FQNEAQ (reference sequence). CDR3 sequence (DNA): TGTGCCAGCAGCACTGGGACTAGCGGGAAGGACGAGCAGTACTTC. Translating it yields CASSTGTSGKDEQYF.

Worth noting for this clonotype: This may come from a read error, since a much larger clone is one base off. This sequence joins TRBV6-1 and TRBJ1-1; 9 bases match TRBD1. Germline CDR1 reads MNHNS; CDR2 reads SASEGT. The CDR3 totals 16 residues. As DNA, the CDR3 is TGTGCCAGCAGTAGTCCCGGGACAGGGCGGCGGACTGAAGCTCTCTTT. Residues: CASSSPGTGRRTEALF.

The V gene is TRBV10-3, the J gene TRBJ2-1; D not certain. Germline V gives CDR1 ENHRY, CDR2 SYGVKD. V was shortened by 5 bases and J by 4 bases, with 12 bases between the two germline ends. This CDR3 contains 14 residues. The CDR3 region is CAISRPGDYNEQFF. CDR3 DNA sequence: TGTGCCATCAGTAGACCAGGCGATTACAATGAGCAGTTCTTC.